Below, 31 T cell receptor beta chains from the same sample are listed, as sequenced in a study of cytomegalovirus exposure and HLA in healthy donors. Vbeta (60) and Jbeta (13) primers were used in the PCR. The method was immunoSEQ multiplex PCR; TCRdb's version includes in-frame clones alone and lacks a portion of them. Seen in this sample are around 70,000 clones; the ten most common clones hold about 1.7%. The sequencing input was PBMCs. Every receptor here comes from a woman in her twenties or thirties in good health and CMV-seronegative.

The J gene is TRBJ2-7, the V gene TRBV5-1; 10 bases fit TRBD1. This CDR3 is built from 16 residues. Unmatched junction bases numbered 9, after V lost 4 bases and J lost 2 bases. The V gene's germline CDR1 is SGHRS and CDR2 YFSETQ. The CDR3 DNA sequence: TGCGCCAGCAGCCCTAGGGATGGACAGGGGGCCTACGAGCAGTACTTC. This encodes CASSPRDGQGAYEQYF. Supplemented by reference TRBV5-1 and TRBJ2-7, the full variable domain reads KAGVTQTPRYLIKTRGQQVTLSCSPISGHRSVSWYQQTPGQGLQFLFEYFSETQRNKGNFPGRFSGRQFSNSRSEMNVSTLELGDSALYLCASSPRDGQGAYEQYFGPGTRLTVT.

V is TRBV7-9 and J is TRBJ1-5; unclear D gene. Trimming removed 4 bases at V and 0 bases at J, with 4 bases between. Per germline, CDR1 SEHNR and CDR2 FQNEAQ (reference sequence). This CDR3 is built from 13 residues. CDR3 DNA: TGTGCCAGCAGCTCTTATAGCAATCAGCCCCAGCATTTT. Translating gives CASSSYSNQPQHF.

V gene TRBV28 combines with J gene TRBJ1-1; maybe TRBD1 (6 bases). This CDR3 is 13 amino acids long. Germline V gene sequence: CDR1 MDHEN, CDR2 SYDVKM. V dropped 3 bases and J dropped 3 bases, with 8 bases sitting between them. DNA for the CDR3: TGTGCCAGCAGTTTCAGGGGATACACTGAAGCTTTCTTT. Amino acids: CASSFRGYTEAFF.

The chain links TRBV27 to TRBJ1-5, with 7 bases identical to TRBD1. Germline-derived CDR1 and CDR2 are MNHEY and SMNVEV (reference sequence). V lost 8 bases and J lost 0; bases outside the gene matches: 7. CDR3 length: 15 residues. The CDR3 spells CASSDRVDSNQPQHF. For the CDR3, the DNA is TGTGCCAGCTCCGACAGGGTGGATAGCAATCAGCCCCAGCATTTT.

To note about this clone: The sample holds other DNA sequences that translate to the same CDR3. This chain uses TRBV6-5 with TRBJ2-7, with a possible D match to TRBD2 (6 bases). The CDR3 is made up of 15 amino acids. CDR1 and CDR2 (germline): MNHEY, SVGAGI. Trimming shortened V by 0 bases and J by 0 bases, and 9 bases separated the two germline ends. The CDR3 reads CASSYSAGSSYEQYF. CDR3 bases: TGTGCCAGCAGTTACTCTGCGGGATCCTCCTACGAGCAGTACTTC.

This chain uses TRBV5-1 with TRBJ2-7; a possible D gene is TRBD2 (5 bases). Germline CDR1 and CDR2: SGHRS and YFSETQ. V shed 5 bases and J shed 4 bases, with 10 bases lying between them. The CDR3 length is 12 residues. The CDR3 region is CASRLSGYEQYF. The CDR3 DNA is TGCGCCAGCAGGCTATCGGGATACGAGCAGTACTTC.

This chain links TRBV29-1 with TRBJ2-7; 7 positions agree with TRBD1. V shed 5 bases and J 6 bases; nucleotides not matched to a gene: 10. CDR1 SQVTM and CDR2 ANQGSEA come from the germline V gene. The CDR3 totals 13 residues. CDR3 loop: CSVSTGKNSEQYF. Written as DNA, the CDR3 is TGCAGCGTTTCGACAGGGAAAAATAGCGAGCAGTACTTC.

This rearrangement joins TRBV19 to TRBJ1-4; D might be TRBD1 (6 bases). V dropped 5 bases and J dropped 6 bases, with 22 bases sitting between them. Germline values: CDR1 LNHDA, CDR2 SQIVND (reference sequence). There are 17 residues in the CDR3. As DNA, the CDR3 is TGTGCCAGTAGTCCCTTAGGGGGGGCGCGTATAGATGAAAAACTGTTTTTT. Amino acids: CASSPLGGARIDEKLFF.

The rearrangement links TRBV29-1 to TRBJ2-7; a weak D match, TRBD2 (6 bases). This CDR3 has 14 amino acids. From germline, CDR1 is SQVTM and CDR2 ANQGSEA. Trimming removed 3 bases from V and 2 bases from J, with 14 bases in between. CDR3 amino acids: CSVEVFGGTYEQYF. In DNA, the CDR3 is TGCAGCGTTGAGGTCTTCGGGGGAACCTACGAGCAGTACTTC.

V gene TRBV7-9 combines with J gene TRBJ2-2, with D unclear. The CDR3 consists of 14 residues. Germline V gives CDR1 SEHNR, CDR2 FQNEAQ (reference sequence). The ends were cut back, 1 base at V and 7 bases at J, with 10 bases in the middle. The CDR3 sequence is CASSLGPNGGELFF. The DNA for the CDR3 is TGTGCCAGCAGCTTAGGCCCGAACGGCGGGGAGCTGTTTTTT.

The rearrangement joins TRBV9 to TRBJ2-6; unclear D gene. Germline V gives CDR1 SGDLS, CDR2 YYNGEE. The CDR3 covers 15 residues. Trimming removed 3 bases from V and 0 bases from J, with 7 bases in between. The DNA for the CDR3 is TGTGCCAGCAGCGGATTAGACTCTGGGGCCAACGTCCTGACTTTC. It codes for CASSGLDSGANVLTF.

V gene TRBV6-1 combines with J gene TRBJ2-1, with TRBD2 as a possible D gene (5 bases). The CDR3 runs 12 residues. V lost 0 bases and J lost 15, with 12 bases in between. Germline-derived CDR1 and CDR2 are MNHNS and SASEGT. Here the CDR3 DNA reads TGTGCCAGCAGTGAAGCGCGAGGGAAGGGGTTCTTC. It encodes CASSEARGKGFF.

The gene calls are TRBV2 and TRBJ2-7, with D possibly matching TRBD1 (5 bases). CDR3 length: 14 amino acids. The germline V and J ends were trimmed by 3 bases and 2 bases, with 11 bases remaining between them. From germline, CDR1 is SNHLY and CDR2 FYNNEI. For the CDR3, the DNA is TGTGCCAGCAGTGAGCAGGGATCCCCCTACGAGCAGTACTTC. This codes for CASSEQGSPYEQYF.

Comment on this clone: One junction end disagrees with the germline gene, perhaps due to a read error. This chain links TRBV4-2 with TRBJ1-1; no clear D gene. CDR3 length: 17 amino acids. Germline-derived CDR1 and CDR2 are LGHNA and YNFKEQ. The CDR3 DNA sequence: TGTGCCAGCAGCCAAGGCGGACTCCTAGGGATGAACACTGAAGATTTCTTT. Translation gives CASSQGGLLGMNTEDFF.

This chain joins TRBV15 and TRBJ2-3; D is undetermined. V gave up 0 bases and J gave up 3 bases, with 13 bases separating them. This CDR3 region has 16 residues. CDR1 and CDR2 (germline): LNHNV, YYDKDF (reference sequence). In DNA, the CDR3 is TGTGCCACCAGCAGAGATATGCAGGTACGAACAGATACGCAGTATTTT. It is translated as CATSRDMQVRTDTQYF.

This chain's CDR3 is CASSQATLVSGRTNEQFF. CDR3 nucleotide sequence: TGCGCCAGCAGCCAAGCCACCCTGGTTAGCGGGAGGACAAATGAGCAGTTCTTC. The chain has TRBV4-1 and TRBJ2-1; 10 nucleotides match TRBD2. CDR1 is MGHRA and CDR2 is YSYEKL in the germline V gene. V dropped 1 base and J dropped 7; count of bases not matched to a gene: 13. This CDR3 region has 18 residues.

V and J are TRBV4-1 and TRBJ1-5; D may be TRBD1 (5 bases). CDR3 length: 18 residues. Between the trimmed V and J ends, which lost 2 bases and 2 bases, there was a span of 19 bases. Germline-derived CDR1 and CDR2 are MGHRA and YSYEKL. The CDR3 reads CASSQPGGRGSGNQPQHF. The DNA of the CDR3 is TGCGCCAGCAGCCAACCGGGAGGACGGGGCAGTGGCAATCAGCCCCAGCATTTT.

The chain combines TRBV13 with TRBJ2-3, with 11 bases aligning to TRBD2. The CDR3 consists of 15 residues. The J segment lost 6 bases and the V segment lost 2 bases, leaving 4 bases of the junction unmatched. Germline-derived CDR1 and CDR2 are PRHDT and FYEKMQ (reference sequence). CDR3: CASSLSASGRDTQYF. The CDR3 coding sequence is TGTGCCAGCAGCTTAAGTGCTAGCGGGAGGGATACGCAGTATTTT.

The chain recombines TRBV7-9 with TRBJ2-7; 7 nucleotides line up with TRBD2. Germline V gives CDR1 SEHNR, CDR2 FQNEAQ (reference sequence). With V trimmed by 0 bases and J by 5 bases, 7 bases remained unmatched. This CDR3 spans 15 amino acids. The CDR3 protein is CASSLAGTMGDEQYF. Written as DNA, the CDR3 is TGTGCCAGCAGCTTAGCGGGGACTATGGGAGACGAGCAGTACTTC. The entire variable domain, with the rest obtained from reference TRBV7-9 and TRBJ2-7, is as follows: DTGVSQNPRHKITKRGQNVTFRCDPISEHNRLYWYRQTLGQGPEFLTYFQNEAQLEKSRLLSDRFSAERPKGSFSTLEIQRTEQGDSAMYLCASSLAGTMGDEQYFGPGTRLTVT.

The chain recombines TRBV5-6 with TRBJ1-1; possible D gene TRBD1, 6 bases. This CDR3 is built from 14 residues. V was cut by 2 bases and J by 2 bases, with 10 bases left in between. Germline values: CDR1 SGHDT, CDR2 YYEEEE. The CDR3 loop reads CASSFGQINTEAFF. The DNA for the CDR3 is TGTGCCAGCAGCTTCGGACAGATAAACACTGAAGCTTTCTTT.

CDR3 loop: CATRMAGGLTDTQYF. Written as DNA, the CDR3 is TGTGCCACCCGTATGGCGGGGGGCCTCACAGATACGCAGTATTTT. The chain recombines TRBV6-5 with TRBJ2-3; 8 nucleotides align to TRBD2. In germline, CDR1 is MNHEY, CDR2 SVGAGI. The length of the CDR3 is 15 residues. With 10 bases clipped from V and 2 bases from J, the junction kept 11 bases outside the gene matches.

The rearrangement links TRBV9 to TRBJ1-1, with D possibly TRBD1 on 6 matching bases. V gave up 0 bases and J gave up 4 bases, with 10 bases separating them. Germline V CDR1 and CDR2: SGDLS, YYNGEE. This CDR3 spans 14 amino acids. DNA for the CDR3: TGTGCCAGCAGCGTAGGGGGGCTAGGCACTGAAGCTTTCTTT. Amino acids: CASSVGGLGTEAFF.

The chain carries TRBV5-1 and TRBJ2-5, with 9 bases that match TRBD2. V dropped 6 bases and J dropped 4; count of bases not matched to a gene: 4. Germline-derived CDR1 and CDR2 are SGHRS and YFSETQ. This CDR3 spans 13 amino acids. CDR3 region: CASKLAGGETQYF. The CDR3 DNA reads TGCGCCAGCAAACTAGCGGGCGGAGAGACCCAGTACTTC.

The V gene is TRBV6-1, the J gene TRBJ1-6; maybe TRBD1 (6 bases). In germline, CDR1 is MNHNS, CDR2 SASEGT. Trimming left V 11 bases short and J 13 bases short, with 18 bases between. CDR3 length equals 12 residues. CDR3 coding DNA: TGTGCCGGAACAGGGCCCCCGGGTCCCCTCCACTTT. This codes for CAGTGPPGPLHF.

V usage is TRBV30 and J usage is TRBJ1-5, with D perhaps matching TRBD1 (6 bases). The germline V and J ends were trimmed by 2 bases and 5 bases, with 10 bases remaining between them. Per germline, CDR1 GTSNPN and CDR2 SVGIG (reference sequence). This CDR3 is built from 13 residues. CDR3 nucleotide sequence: TGTGCCTGGAGTATGTCAGGGGATCAGCCCCAGCATTTT. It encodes CAWSMSGDQPQHF.

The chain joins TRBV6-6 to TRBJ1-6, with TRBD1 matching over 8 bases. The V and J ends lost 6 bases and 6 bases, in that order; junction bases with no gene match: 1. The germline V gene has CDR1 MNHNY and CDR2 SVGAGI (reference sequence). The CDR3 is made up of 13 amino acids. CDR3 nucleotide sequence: TGTGCCAGCAGGACAGGGGTTAATTCACCCCTCCACTTT. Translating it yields CASRTGVNSPLHF.

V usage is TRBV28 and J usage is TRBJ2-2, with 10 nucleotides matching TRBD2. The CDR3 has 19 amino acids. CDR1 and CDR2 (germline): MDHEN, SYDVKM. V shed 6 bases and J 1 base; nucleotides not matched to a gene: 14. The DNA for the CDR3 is TGTGCCAGCAGACCCCCCCGAAGCGGGAGGGCAGTGAACACCGGGGAGCTGTTTTTT. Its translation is CASRPPRSGRAVNTGELFF.

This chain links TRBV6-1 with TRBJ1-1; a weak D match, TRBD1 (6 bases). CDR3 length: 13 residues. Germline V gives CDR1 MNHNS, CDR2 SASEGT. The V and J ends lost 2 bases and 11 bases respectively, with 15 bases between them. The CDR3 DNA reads TGTGCCAGCAGTGAAAAGGAAGGGACAACGGCTTTCTTT. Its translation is CASSEKEGTTAFF.

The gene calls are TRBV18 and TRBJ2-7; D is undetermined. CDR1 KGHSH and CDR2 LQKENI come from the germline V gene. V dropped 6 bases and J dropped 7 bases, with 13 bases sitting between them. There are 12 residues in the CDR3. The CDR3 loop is CASSVAPREQYF. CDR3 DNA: TGTGCCAGCTCCGTTGCCCCCCGGGAGCAGTACTTC. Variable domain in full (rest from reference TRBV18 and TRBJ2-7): NAGVMQNPRHLVRRRGQEARLRCSPMKGHSHVYWYRQLPEEGLKFMVYLQKENIIDESGMPKERFSAEFPKEGPSILRIQQVVRGDSAAYFCASSVAPREQYFGPGTRLTVT.

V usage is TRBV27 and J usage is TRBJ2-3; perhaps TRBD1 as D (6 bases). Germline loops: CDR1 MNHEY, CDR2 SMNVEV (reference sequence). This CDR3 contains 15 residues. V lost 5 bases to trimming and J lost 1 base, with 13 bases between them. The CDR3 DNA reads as TGTGCCAGCAGTCCTAGCTCAGGGGGCACAGATACGCAGTATTTT. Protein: CASSPSSGGTDTQYF.

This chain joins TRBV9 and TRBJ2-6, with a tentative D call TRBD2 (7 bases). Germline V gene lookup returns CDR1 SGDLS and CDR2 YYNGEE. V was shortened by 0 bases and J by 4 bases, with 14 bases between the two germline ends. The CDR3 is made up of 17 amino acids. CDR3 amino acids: CASSVARRGPGANVLTF. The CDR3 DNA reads TGTGCCAGCAGCGTAGCTAGGCGGGGGCCCGGGGCCAACGTCCTGACTTTC.